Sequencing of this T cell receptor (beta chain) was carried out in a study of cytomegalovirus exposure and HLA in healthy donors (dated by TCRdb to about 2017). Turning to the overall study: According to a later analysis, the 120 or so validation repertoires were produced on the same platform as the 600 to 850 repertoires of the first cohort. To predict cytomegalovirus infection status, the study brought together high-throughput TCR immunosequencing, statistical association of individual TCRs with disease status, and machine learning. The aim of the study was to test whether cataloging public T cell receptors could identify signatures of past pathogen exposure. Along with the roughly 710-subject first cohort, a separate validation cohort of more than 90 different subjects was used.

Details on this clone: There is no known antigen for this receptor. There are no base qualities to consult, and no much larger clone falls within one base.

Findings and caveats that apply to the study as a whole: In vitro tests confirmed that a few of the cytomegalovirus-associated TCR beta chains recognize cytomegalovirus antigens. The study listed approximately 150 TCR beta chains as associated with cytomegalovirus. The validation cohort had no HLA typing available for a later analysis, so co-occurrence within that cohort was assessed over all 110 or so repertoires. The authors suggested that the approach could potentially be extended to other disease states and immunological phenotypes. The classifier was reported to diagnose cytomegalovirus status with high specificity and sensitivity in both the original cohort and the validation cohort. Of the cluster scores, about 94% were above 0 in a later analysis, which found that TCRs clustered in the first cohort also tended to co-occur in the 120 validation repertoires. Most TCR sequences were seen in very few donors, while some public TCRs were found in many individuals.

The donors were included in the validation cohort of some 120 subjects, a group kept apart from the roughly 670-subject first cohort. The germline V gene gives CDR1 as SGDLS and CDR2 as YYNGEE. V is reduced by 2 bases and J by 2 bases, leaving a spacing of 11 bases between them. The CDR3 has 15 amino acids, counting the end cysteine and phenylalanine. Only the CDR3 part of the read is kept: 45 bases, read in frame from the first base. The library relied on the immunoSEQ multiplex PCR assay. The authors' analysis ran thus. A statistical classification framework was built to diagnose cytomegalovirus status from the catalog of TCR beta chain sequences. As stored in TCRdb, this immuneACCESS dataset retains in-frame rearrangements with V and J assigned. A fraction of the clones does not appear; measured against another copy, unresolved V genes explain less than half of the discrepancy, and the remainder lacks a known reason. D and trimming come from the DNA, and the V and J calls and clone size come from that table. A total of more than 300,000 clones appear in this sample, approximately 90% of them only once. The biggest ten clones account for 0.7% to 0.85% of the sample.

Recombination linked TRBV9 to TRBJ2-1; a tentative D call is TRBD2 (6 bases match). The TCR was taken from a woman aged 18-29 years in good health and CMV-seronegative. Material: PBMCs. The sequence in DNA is TGTGCCAGCAGCGTCCTAGCGTCGACCTACAATGAGCAGTTCTTC. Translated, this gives CASSVLASTYNEQFF.